Listed here are 21 T cell receptor beta chains from one sample, sequenced in a study of CD8 T cells in ankylosing spondylitis. One entry per CDR3 protein results from TCRdb running MiXCR on the 5' RACE reads. Here the sample spans about 52,000 distinct CDR3 sequences, approximately 8% being singletons. The sample consisted of blood, either unsorted or a sorted T cell fraction (not recorded which). All receptors come from a female donor with ankylosing spondylitis or in good health (not recorded which).

The table lists this clonotype with many counts. The rearrangement uses TRBV6-1 and TRBJ1-2; 10 bases align to TRBD1. This CDR3 spans 15 amino acids. Germline trimming cut 6 bases from V and 5 bases from J; bases unmatched to any gene: 9. Germline-derived CDR1 and CDR2 are MNHNS and SASEGT. For the CDR3, the DNA is TGTGCCAGCAGCCCCGGGACAGGGGTCGGTTATGGCTACACCTTC. As protein: CASSPGTGVGYGYTF.

This clonotype was seen many times. The genes are TRBV12-3 or TRBV12-4 and TRBJ2-7, with D unresolved. This CDR3 has 15 residues. Trimming took off 4 bases at V and 1 base at J, with 14 bases between the two ends. The CDR3 region is CASSSYPQKSYEQYF. The CDR3 region has the DNA TGTGCCAGCAGTTCATACCCTCAAAAATCCTACGAGCAGTACTTC.

This clonotype has at least ten counts. This chain connects TRBV3-1 to TRBJ2-2, with D hard to call. Germline loops: CDR1 LGHDT, CDR2 YNNKEL (reference sequence). This CDR3 contains 13 residues. The V end lost 3 bases, the J end lost 4 bases, and 6 bases lay between the germline ends. The CDR3 spells CASSQGTTGELFF. CDR3 sequence (DNA): TGTGCCAGCAGCCAGGGAACCACCGGGGAGCTGTTTTTT. The full variable domain, its missing parts supplied by reference TRBV3-1 and TRBJ2-2, is DTAVSQTPKYLVTQMGNDKSIKCEQNLGHDTMYWYKQDSKKFLKIMFSYNNKELIINETVPNRFSPKSPDKAHLNLHINSLELGDSAVYFCASSQGTTGELFFGEGSRLTVL.

This clonotype came up many times. The J gene is TRBJ2-3, the V gene TRBV5-6; weak D call: TRBD2 (5 bases). Trimming shortened V by 3 bases and J by 5 bases, and 19 bases separated the two germline ends. The CDR3 spans 16 residues. The germline V gene has CDR1 SGHDT and CDR2 YYEEEE. Written as DNA, the CDR3 is TGTGCCAGCAGCTGGACCCCGGGGTTAGGAGGAGATACGCAGTATTTT. The encoded protein is CASSWTPGLGGDTQYF.

This clonotype showed up many times. This chain links TRBV20-1 with TRBJ1-5; 8 bases line up with TRBD1. The CDR3 contains 15 residues. With V trimmed by 6 bases and J by 2 bases, 9 bases remained unmatched. Germline V gene data show CDR1 as DFQATT and CDR2 as SNEGSKA (reference sequence). Here the CDR3 reads CSAIGPGGGNQPQHF. The CDR3 DNA follows: TGCAGTGCCATAGGCCCAGGGGGCGGCAATCAGCCCCAGCATTTT.

This clonotype ranks as medium-sized. The chain couples TRBV5-1 to TRBJ2-3; 9 nucleotides match TRBD2. This CDR3 contains 15 residues. Germline V gives CDR1 SGHRS, CDR2 YFSETQ. J lost 5 bases, V lost 0 bases, and 4 bases had no gene match. The CDR3 spells CASSLVGAGGDTQYF. CDR3 coding DNA: TGCGCCAGCAGCTTGGTTGGAGCGGGGGGAGATACGCAGTATTTT.

This clonotype has at least ten counts. The V gene is TRBV27, the J gene TRBJ2-2; tentative D call: TRBD2 (6 bases). V was shortened by 6 bases and J by 1 base, with 18 bases between the two germline ends. CDR3 length equals 17 residues. Germline values: CDR1 MNHEY, CDR2 SMNVEV (reference sequence). The CDR3 sequence is CASRESPGLLNTGELFF. The CDR3 DNA sequence: TGTGCCAGCAGAGAGTCCCCGGGACTCCTGAACACCGGGGAGCTGTTTTTT.

Ten or more counts support this clonotype. The gene calls are TRBV20-1 and TRBJ1-1; 7 bases agree with TRBD1. The germline CDR1 and CDR2 sequences are DFQATT and SNEGSKA (reference sequence). The CDR3 consists of 15 residues. The V segment lost 2 bases and the J segment 8 bases; nucleotides outside the gene matches: 14. In DNA form, the CDR3 reads TGCAGTGCTAGAAATAAGAGAGCGGGACAGAGCGAAGCTTTCTTT. The encoded protein is CSARNKRAGQSEAFF.

The chain recombines TRBV7-2 with TRBJ1-6; D unclear. Germline lookup yields CDR1 SGHTA and CDR2 FQGNSA. This CDR3 comprises 12 residues. Trimming removed 2 bases at V and 10 bases at J, with 6 bases between. The CDR3 spells CASSLMGSPLHF. DNA of the CDR3: TGTGCCAGCAGCTTAATGGGATCACCCCTCCACTTT.

Ten or more counts support this clonotype. This chain connects TRBV5-1 to TRBJ2-6, with D hard to call. The V gene lost 3 bases and the J gene lost 0 bases, with 7 bases spanning the gap. The CDR3 spans 15 residues. CDR1 is SGHRS and CDR2 is YFSETQ in the germline V gene. The CDR3 DNA is TGCGCCAGCAGCTCCCAGCTCTCTGGGGCCAACGTCCTGACTTTC. Amino acid sequence: CASSSQLSGANVLTF.

The CDR3 sequence: CASSQEWAYIEGYTF. CDR3 bases: TGTGCCAGCAGCCAAGAATGGGCTTATATCGAGGGCTACACCTTC. This chain uses TRBV4-2 with TRBJ1-2, with D uncertain. The CDR3 is made up of 15 amino acids. Between the trimmed V and J ends, which lost 0 bases and 8 bases, there was a span of 16 bases. Germline V gene sequence: CDR1 LGHNA, CDR2 YNFKEQ.

This chain connects TRBV5-1 to TRBJ2-5; perhaps TRBD1 as D (7 bases). Germline CDR1 and CDR2: SGHRS and YFSETQ. CDR3 length: 14 amino acids. V was shortened by 0 bases and J by 2 bases, with 8 bases between the two germline ends. CDR3 sequence reads: CASSLAGGQETQYF. For the CDR3, the DNA is TGCGCCAGCAGCTTGGCAGGGGGGCAAGAGACCCAGTACTTC.

This clonotype was detected many times. The genes are TRBV7-2 and TRBJ2-1; the D call may be TRBD1 or TRBD2 (6 bases each). The ends were cut back, 3 bases at V and 10 bases at J, with 16 bases in the middle. The CDR3 is made up of 14 amino acids. CDR1 is SGHTA and CDR2 is FQGNSA in the germline V gene. This CDR3 reads CASSFGGGLREQFF. The CDR3 region has the DNA TGTGCCAGCAGCTTTGGAGGGGGGCTAAGAGAGCAGTTCTTC. Filled out from reference TRBV7-2 and TRBJ2-1, the complete variable domain reads GAGVSQSPSNKVTEKGKDVELRCDPISGHTALYWYRQSLGQGLEFLIYFQGNSAPDKSGLPSDRFSAERTGGSVSTLTIQRTQQEDSAVYLCASSFGGGLREQFFGPGTRLTVL.

This clonotype was seen repeatedly, ten times or more. The rearrangement uses TRBV12-3 or TRBV12-4 and TRBJ1-1; D is ambiguous. Trimming removed 5 bases from V and 0 bases from J, with 16 bases in between. This CDR3 region has 16 residues. The DNA for the CDR3 is TGTGCCAGCAGTGTCTCAAGACCCATTATGAACACTGAAGCTTTCTTT. Protein product: CASSVSRPIMNTEAFF.

At least ten counts were recorded for this clonotype. A read error may account for a junction end that differs from germline. CDR3 sequence: CASSLEGTRVF. The CDR3 DNA reads as TGTGCCAGCAGCTTGGAGGGGACAAGGGTTTTC. The rearrangement links TRBV5-6 to TRBJ2-5; tentative D call: TRBD1 (6 bases). Per the germline V gene, CDR1 is SGHDT and CDR2 is YYEEEE. The CDR3 totals 11 residues. The full variable domain, rest sourced from reference TRBV5-6 and TRBJ2-5, is DAGVTQSPTHLIKTRGQQVTLRCSPKSGHDTVSWYQQALGQGPQFIFQYYEEEERQRGNFPDRFSGHQFPNYSSELNVNALLLGDSALYLCASSLEGTRVFGPGTRLLVL.

There are many counts of this clonotype. The rearrangement links TRBV30 to TRBJ1-1; D uncertain. CDR1 is GTSNPN, CDR2 SVGIG, per germline (reference sequence). CDR3 size: 14 residues. Between the trimmed V and J ends, which lost 4 bases and 4 bases, there was a span of 16 bases. The chain's CDR3 is CAWTAVPRSTEAFF. CDR3 in DNA: TGTGCCTGGACGGCGGTACCACGGAGCACTGAAGCTTTCTTT.

This clonotype has at least ten counts. V gene TRBV7-8 combines with J gene TRBJ1-5; 8 nucleotides match TRBD1. The germline gives CDR1 SGHVS, CDR2 FQNEAQ. CDR3 length equals 17 residues. V dropped 1 base and J dropped 3; count of bases not matched to a gene: 8. The DNA for the CDR3 is TGTGCCAGCAGCTTAGGCAGGGGGCTTCCCGACAATCAGCCCCAGCATTTT. Protein sequence: CASSLGRGLPDNQPQHF.

Ten or more counts support this clonotype. V gene TRBV10-3 combines with J gene TRBJ2-2; possibly TRBD1 for D (6 bases). The length of the CDR3 is 14 residues. Looked up from germline, CDR1 is ENHRY and CDR2 is SYGVKD. V shed 2 bases and J shed 4 bases, with 8 bases lying between them. The CDR3 protein is CAISEMDSTGELFF. The CDR3 DNA is TGTGCCATCAGTGAGATGGACAGCACCGGGGAGCTGTTTTTT.

The chain employs TRBV7-2 and TRBJ1-2; D perhaps matches TRBD1 (5 bases). The ends were cut back, 2 bases at V and 8 bases at J, with 15 bases in the middle. Looked up from germline, CDR1 is SGHTA and CDR2 is FQGNSA. CDR3 size: 14 residues. The CDR3 nucleotides read TGTGCCAGCAGCTTAAGCGGAGGGGATATGGGCTACACCTTC. Protein product: CASSLSGGDMGYTF.

This clonotype was observed at least ten times. V is TRBV3-1 and J is TRBJ2-1, with 10 nucleotides matching TRBD2. Trimming at V came to 4 bases and at J to 5 bases, leaving 11 bases not matched to a gene. Germline-derived CDR1 and CDR2 are LGHDT and YNNKEL (reference sequence). The CDR3 totals 17 residues. CDR3 coding DNA: TGTGCCAGCAGCCCACACCTCCCTAGCGGGGGCAACAATGAGCAGTTCTTC. Amino acid sequence: CASSPHLPSGGNNEQFF.

The chain combines TRBV7-2 with TRBJ2-1, with D tentatively TRBD2 (5 bases). Germline V gene sequence: CDR1 SGHTA, CDR2 FQGNSA. V was pared by 4 bases and J by 6 bases, with 10 bases between. The length of the CDR3 is 13 residues. DNA of the CDR3: TGTGCCAGCAGCTCTCTAGCACCCAATGAGCAGTTCTTC. It yields the protein CASSSLAPNEQFF.